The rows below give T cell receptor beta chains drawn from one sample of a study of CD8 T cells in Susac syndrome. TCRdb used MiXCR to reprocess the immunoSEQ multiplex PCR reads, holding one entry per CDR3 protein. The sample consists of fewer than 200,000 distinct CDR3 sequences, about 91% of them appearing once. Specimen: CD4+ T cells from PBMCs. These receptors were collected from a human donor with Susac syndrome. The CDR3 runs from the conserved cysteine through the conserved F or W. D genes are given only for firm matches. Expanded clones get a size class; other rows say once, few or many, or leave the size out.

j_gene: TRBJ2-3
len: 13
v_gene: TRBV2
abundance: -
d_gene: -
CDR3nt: TGTGCCAGCAGTGAGGTTCTAGGGAATACGCAGTATTTT
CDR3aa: CASSEVLGNTQYF

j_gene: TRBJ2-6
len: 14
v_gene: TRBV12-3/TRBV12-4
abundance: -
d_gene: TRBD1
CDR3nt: TGTGCCAGCAGCCAGGGGGTCGGGGCCAACGTCCTGACTTTC
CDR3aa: CASSQGVGANVLTF

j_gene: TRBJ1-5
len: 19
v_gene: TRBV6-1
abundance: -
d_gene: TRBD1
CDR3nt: TGTGCCAGCAGCCAAGGGACAGGGGGCGCCGGGGGTGGCAATCAGCCCCAGCATTTT
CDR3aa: CASSQGTGGAGGGNQPQHF

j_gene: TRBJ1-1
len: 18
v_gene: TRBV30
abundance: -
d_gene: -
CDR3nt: TGTGCCTGGAGTGTACATCGGGCAGGAAGAAATTTCAACACTGAAGCTTTCTTT
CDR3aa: CAWSVHRAGRNFNTEAFF

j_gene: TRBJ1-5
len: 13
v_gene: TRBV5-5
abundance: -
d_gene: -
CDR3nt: TGTGCCAGCAGCTTAAGTCGGGATCAGCCCCAGCATTTT
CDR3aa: CASSLSRDQPQHF

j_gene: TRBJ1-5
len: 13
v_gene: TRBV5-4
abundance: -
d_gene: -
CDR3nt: TGTGCCAGCAGCTTGGAGGGGACTCAGCCCCAGCATTTT
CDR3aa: CASSLEGTQPQHF

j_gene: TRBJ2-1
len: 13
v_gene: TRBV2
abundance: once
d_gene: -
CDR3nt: TGTGCCAGCAGTGTGGACTCGGGGGGCGAGCAGTTCTTC
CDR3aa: CASSVDSGGEQFF

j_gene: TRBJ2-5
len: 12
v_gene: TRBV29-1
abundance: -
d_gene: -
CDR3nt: TGCAGCGCCGCGGACGGGGGAGAGACCCAGTACTTC
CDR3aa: CSAADGGETQYF

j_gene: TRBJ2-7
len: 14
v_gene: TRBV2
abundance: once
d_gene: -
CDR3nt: TGTGCCAGCAGTGAGCGGACTGACTCCTACGAGCAGTACTTC
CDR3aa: CASSERTDSYEQYF

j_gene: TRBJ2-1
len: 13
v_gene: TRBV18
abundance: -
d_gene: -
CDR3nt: TGTGCCAGCTCACCAGGGACTTTCGGTGAGCAGTTCTTC
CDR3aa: CASSPGTFGEQFF

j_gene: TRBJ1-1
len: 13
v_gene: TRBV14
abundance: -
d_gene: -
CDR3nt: TGTGCCAGCAGCCAAGAAGGAGCGGCCCCGGCTTTCTTT
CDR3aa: CASSQEGAAPAFF

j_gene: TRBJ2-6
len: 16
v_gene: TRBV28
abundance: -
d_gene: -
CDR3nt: TGTGCCAGCAGGTGGCAGTCCCTCTCTGGGGCCAACGTCCTGACTTTC
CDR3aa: CASRWQSLSGANVLTF

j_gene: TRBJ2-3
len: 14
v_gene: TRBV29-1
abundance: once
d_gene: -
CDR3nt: TGCAGCGTCCCCAAAGCCAGGAGAGACTCTACGCAGTATTTT
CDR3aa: CSVPKARRDSTQYF

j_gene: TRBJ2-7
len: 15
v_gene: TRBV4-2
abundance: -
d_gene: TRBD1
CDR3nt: TGTGCCAGCAGCCAAGATGGGACAGTCTCCTACGAGCAGTACTTC
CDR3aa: CASSQDGTVSYEQYF

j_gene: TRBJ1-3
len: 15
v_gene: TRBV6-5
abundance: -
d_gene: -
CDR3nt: TGTGCCAGCATCAGGGACCTTTCCTCTGGAAACACCATATATTTT
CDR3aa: CASIRDLSSGNTIYF

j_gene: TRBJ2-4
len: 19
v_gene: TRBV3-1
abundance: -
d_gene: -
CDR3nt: TGTGCCAGCAGCCAAGACCCGCGACAGTTACGGGTGATTGGGAACATTCAGTACTTC
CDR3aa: CASSQDPRQLRVIGNIQYF

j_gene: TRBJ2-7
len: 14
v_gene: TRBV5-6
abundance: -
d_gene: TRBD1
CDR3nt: TGTGCCAGCAGCCGACAACAGGGGAGATACGAGCAGTACTTC
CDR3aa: CASSRQQGRYEQYF

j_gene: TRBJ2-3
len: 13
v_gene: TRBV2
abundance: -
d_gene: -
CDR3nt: TGTGCCAGCAGTGATGATCCCGGGGATACGCAGTATTTT
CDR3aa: CASSDDPGDTQYF

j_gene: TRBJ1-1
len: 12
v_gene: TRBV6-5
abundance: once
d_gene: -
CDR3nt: TGTGCCAGCAGTAACAGGGAATCTGAAGCTTTCTTT
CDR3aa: CASSNRESEAFF

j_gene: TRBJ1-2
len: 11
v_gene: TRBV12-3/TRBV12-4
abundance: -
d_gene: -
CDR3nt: TGTGCCAGCAGTCCCGGATCTGGCTACACCTTC
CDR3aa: CASSPGSGYTF

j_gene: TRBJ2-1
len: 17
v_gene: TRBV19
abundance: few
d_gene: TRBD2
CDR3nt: TGTGCCAGTAGAAACCCGGGACTAGCGGGAGTGGGGAATGAGCAGTTCTTC
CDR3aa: CASRNPGLAGVGNEQFF

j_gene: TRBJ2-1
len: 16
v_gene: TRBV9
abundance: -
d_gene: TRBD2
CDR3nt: TGTGCCAGCAGCGTTGGTCAGATAGCGGGAGGGCATGAGCAGTTCTTC
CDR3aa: CASSVGQIAGGHEQFF

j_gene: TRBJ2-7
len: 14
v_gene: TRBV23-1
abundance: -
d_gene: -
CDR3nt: TGCGCCAGCGGGGGACCGGACAAAGCCTACGAGCAGTACTTC
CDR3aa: CASGGPDKAYEQYF

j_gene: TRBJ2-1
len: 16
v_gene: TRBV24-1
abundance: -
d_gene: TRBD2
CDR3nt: TGTGCCACCAGTTCTTCGCGGGAGACCCCCTACAATGAGCAGTTCTTC
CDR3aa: CATSSSRETPYNEQFF

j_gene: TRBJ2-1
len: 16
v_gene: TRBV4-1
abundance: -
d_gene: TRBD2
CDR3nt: TGCGCCAGCAGCCAAGACCCCAGCGGGAGGGTTAATGAGCAGTTCTTC
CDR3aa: CASSQDPSGRVNEQFF

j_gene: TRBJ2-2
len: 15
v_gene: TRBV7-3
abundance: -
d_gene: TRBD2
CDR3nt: TGTGCCAGCAGCAGACTAGCGGGGACCACCGGGGAGCTGTTTTTT
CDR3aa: CASSRLAGTTGELFF

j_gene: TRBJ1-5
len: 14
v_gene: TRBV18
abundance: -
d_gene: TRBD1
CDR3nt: TGTGCCAGCTCAGACAGGGACGCCGCGGGGCCCCAGCATTTT
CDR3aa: CASSDRDAAGPQHF

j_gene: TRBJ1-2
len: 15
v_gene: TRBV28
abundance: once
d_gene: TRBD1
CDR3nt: TGTGCCAGCAGCAGCGGGGGACAGGGCAACTATGGCTACACCTTC
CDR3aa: CASSSGGQGNYGYTF

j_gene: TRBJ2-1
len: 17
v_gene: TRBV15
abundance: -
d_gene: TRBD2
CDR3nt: TGTGCCACCAGCGGGGGGGTAGCGGGAGGGTCCCACAATGAGCAGTTCTTC
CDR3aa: CATSGGVAGGSHNEQFF

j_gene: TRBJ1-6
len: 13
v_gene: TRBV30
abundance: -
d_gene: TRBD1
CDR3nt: TGTGCCTGGAGCCCACAGGGGGATTCACCCCTCCACTTT
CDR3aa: CAWSPQGDSPLHF

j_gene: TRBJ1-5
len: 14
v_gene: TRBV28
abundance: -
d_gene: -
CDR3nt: TGTGCCAGCAGTTTTGACAGAGCCGATCAGCCCCAGCATTTT
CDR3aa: CASSFDRADQPQHF

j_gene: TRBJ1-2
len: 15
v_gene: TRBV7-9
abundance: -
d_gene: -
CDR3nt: TGTGCCAGCAGCTTTATAGAATTCAGAAGCTATGGCTACACCTTC
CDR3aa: CASSFIEFRSYGYTF

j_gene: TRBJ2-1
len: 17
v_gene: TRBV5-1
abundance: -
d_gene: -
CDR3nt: TGCGCCAGCAGCAGTCCGCACAATCGTTCCCTGAGGGATGAGCAGTTCTTC
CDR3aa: CASSSPHNRSLRDEQFF